The 20 T cell receptor beta chains listed next were all sequenced from one sample in a study of shared clonotypes between healthy human individuals. The table came from immunoSEQ multiplex PCR; TCRdb's copy has only in-frame clones and leaves some out. The table records about 2.3 million clones, just over 90% of them present only once. The sequenced material came from naive CD4+ T cells from PBMCs. Regarding subset: CD45RA+ positively selected. The receptors were gathered from a man aged 18 to 35 in good health. Some clones in this sample may be carry-over from other donors' samples.

The chain couples TRBV5-4 to TRBJ2-2; maybe TRBD2 (6 bases). The germline gives CDR1 SGHNT, CDR2 YYREEE (reference sequence). This CDR3 is built from 15 residues. V shed 4 bases and J shed 6 bases, with 16 bases lying between them. Written as DNA, the CDR3 is TGTGCCAGCAGCCGGGGTACTAGCTCCCCCGGGGAGCTGTTTTTT. This encodes CASSRGTSSPGELFF. Looking up the rest from reference TRBV5-4 and TRBJ2-2 gives the full variable domain: ETGVTQSPTHLIKTRGQQVTLRCSSQSGHNTVSWYQQALGQGPQFIFQYYREEENGRGNFPPRFSGLQFPNYSSELNVNALELDDSALYLCASSRGTSSPGELFFGEGSRLTVL.

DNA of the CDR3: TGTGCCAGCCGGGGACAGGCTTTCTACGAGCAGTACTTC. Translation gives CASRGQAFYEQYF. The rearrangement uses TRBV6-1 and TRBJ2-7; 8 bases fit TRBD1. The germline V gene encodes CDR1 MNHNS and CDR2 SASEGT. The CDR3 covers 13 residues. V lost 8 bases and J lost 3; bases outside the gene matches: 6.

The chain links TRBV10-2 to TRBJ2-1, with 8 positions matching TRBD2. CDR1 is WSHSY and CDR2 is SAAADI in the germline V gene. The CDR3 is 14 residues long. V was pared by 5 bases and J by 6 bases, with 6 bases of the junction left unmatched. CDR3 nucleotides: TGCGCCAGCAGTCAGGGGACTAGTCTCAATGAGCAGTTCTTC. Translating gives CASSQGTSLNEQFF.

This clone has only one observation. The chain uses TRBV5-1 and TRBJ2-1; 13 bases are shared with TRBD2. The CDR3 covers 16 residues. V shed 4 bases and J 7 bases; nucleotides not matched to a gene: 8. The germline V gene encodes CDR1 SGHRS and CDR2 YFSETQ. This CDR3 is CASSTTGLAGINEQFF. CDR3 nucleotide sequence: TGCGCCAGCAGCACCACGGGACTAGCGGGAATAAATGAGCAGTTCTTC.

J is TRBJ1-1 and V is TRBV19; possibly TRBD1 for D (6 bases). The CDR3 runs to 14 residues. V shed 10 bases and J shed 4 bases, with 19 bases lying between them. Germline CDR1 is LNHDA and CDR2 is SQIVND (reference sequence). The CDR3 DNA reads TGTGCCACCGCGCATTCGGGGGGGCTCACTGAAGCTTTCTTT. It codes for CATAHSGGLTEAFF.

The chain employs TRBV7-2 and TRBJ2-2; D is perhaps TRBD2 (6 bases). The CDR3 has 14 amino acids. Germline loops: CDR1 SGHTA, CDR2 FQGNSA. V lost 5 bases, J lost 4 bases, and 11 bases lay in between. CDR3 loop: CASSKDYRTGELFF. The DNA for the CDR3 is TGTGCCAGCAGCAAGGACTATCGCACCGGGGAGCTGTTTTTT.

This chain joins TRBV5-6 and TRBJ2-5; 7 positions match TRBD1. V lost 2 bases and J lost 6; bases outside the gene matches: 10. The CDR3 has 15 amino acids. Germline CDR1 reads SGHDT; CDR2 reads YYEEEE. CDR3 bases: TGTGCCAGCAGCTTCGTCGCAGGGGGTCCGCAGACCCAGTACTTC. Its protein product is CASSFVAGGPQTQYF. The variable domain in full, completed from reference TRBV5-6 and TRBJ2-5, reads DAGVTQSPTHLIKTRGQQVTLRCSPKSGHDTVSWYQQALGQGPQFIFQYYEEEERQRGNFPDRFSGHQFPNYSSELNVNALLLGDSALYLCASSFVAGGPQTQYFGPGTRLLVL.

The chain joins TRBV28 to TRBJ2-7; D is possibly TRBD2 (6 bases). V dropped 5 bases and J dropped 6 bases, with 20 bases sitting between them. This CDR3 is 15 amino acids long. Germline loops: CDR1 MDHEN, CDR2 SYDVKM. The CDR3 region is CASSPPGLQGGEQYF. In DNA form, the CDR3 reads TGTGCCAGCAGTCCCCCGGGACTCCAAGGTGGCGAGCAGTACTTC.

The chain recombines TRBV10-3 with TRBJ2-7; the D gene is possibly TRBD2 (6 bases). The CDR3 loop spans 12 amino acids. V lost 4 bases to trimming and J lost 12 bases, with 16 bases between them. CDR1 and CDR2 from the germline V gene are ENHRY and SYGVKD. The CDR3 spells CAISGGEALSYF. CDR3 in DNA: TGTGCCATCAGTGGGGGGGAGGCCTTATCGTACTTC.

This clone was detected once. The gene calls are TRBV30 and TRBJ2-5; D is unclear. The CDR3 covers 14 residues. V lost 1 base and J 6 bases, leaving 15 bases between the germline ends. The V gene's germline CDR1 is GTSNPN and CDR2 SVGIG (reference sequence). The DNA of the CDR3 is TGTGCCTGGAGTGGTTCCGTGGGCGGAAAGACCCAGTACTTC. It encodes CAWSGSVGGKTQYF.

The chain links TRBV27 to TRBJ2-5; 10 bases map to TRBD2. CDR1 and CDR2 from the germline V gene are MNHEY and SMNVEV (reference sequence). The CDR3 is made up of 14 amino acids. J was trimmed by 5 bases and V by 2 bases; bases with no gene match: 2. DNA of the CDR3: TGTGCCAGCAGTTTAGAGGGACTAGCGGAGACCCAGTACTTC. Amino acids: CASSLEGLAETQYF.

Comment on this clone: The identical CDR3 is also encoded by other nucleotide sequences in the sample. The rearrangement joins TRBV18 to TRBJ2-5, with D perhaps TRBD2 (7 bases). Trimming pared 3 bases from V and 1 base from J, leaving 9 bases between. The CDR3 is 14 amino acids. Germline V gene sequence: CDR1 KGHSH, CDR2 LQKENI. The DNA for the CDR3 is TGTGCCAGCTCACCGAGGGGGGGCCAAGAGACCCAGTACTTC. It yields the protein CASSPRGGQETQYF.

The CDR3, as DNA: TGTGCCAGCAGTGAAAGTAGCGGGACCTACAATGAGCAGTTCTTC. Protein sequence: CASSESSGTYNEQFF. V and J are TRBV2 and TRBJ2-1; 8 bases map to TRBD2. After removal of 2 bases from V and 2 bases from J, the junction contained 2 bases not matched to a gene. CDR1 and CDR2 from the germline V gene are SNHLY and FYNNEI. The CDR3 has 15 residues.

The genes are TRBV29-1 and TRBJ2-1; perhaps TRBD1 as D (5 bases). Looked up from germline, CDR1 is SQVTM and CDR2 is ANQGSEA. CDR3 length equals 13 residues. Trimming took off 7 bases at V and 1 base at J, with 11 bases between the two ends. The DNA of the CDR3 is TGCAGCGCTTCGACAGTTTCCTACAATGAGCAGTTCTTC. Translated: CSASTVSYNEQFF.

This chain uses TRBV5-1 with TRBJ2-1, with D possibly being TRBD1 (6 bases). In germline, CDR1 is SGHRS, CDR2 YFSETQ. The V end lost 4 bases, the J end lost 5 bases, and 19 bases lay between the germline ends. The CDR3 has 16 amino acids. In nucleotides, the CDR3 is TGCGCCAGCAGCCCGTCCGGGACCCCAGGGGACAATGAGCAGTTCTTC. Translated: CASSPSGTPGDNEQFF.

The chain combines TRBV19 with TRBJ2-1; tentatively, D is TRBD2 (6 bases). This CDR3 is built from 15 residues. From germline, CDR1 is LNHDA and CDR2 SQIVND (reference sequence). Trimming took 4 bases from V and 5 from J, leaving 15 bases between them. CDR3 sequence: CASSKQGGRHNEQFF. For the CDR3, the DNA is TGTGCCAGTAGTAAACAAGGTGGGAGGCACAATGAGCAGTTCTTC.

V is TRBV5-4 and J is TRBJ1-2; D ambiguous. The CDR3 runs to 16 residues. Germline V gives CDR1 SGHNT, CDR2 YYREEE (reference sequence). V was shortened by 4 bases and J by 0 bases, with 16 bases between the two germline ends. This chain's CDR3 is CASSPLTPKTNYGYTF. The CDR3 DNA reads TGTGCCAGCAGCCCTCTCACCCCAAAGACTAACTATGGCTACACCTTC.

This chain joins TRBV4-1 and TRBJ1-3; D might be TRBD1 (6 bases). V lost 1 base and J 7 bases, leaving 17 bases between the germline ends. The CDR3 loop spans 16 amino acids. CDR1 MGHRA and CDR2 YSYEKL come from the germline V gene. The CDR3 sequence: CASSQAGATYGNTIYF. CDR3 coding DNA: TGCGCCAGCAGCCAAGCAGGGGCGACCTATGGGAACACCATATATTTT.

The chain's CDR3 is CASSIEIRARNPTNQPQHF. The CDR3 DNA reads TGTGCCAGTAGTATAGAGATCCGGGCACGGAATCCCACTAATCAGCCCCAGCATTTT. V is TRBV19 and J is TRBJ1-5, with D hard to call. The CDR3 covers 19 residues. Germline CDR1 reads LNHDA; CDR2 reads SQIVND (reference sequence). V dropped 0 bases and J dropped 4 bases, with 22 bases sitting between them.

The chain uses TRBV5-6 and TRBJ1-2; maybe TRBD1 (6 bases). CDR3 length: 13 residues. V was cut by 7 bases and J by 1 base, with 11 bases left in between. Germline loops: CDR1 SGHDT, CDR2 YYEEEE. DNA for the CDR3: TGTGCCAGCGGGCACAGGGTTAACTATGGCTACACCTTC. Translated, it gives CASGHRVNYGYTF.